Listed below are T cell receptor beta chains from one sample, sequenced in a study of blood T cell repertoires in COVID-19. Libraries were prepared by immunoSEQ multiplex PCR; TCRdb keeps only in-frame clonotypes and omits some of them. The sample carries over 110,000 clones, about nine tenths recorded once. Sequences were obtained from peripheral blood. Receptors originate from a human donor in a cohort sampled during active COVID-19. The CDR3 runs from the conserved cysteine through the conserved F or W. Each record gives: D gene, V gene, J gene, clone size, CDR3 protein, CDR3 DNA. D genes are given only for firm matches. Rows may omit the clone size; those that give it use once, few, many or a size class.

D gene: NA; V gene: TRBV3-1/TRBV3-2; J gene: TRBJ2-7; clone size: NA; CDR3 protein: CASSQDNPGSSYEQYF; CDR3 DNA: TGTGCCAGCAGCCAAGATAATCCAGGTAGCTCCTACGAGCAGTACTTC
D gene: NA; V gene: TRBV3-1/TRBV3-2; J gene: TRBJ2-2; clone size: NA; CDR3 protein: CASSQGAGLNTGELFF; CDR3 DNA: TGTGCCAGCAGCCAAGGGGCAGGCTTGAACACCGGGGAGCTGTTTTTT
D gene: TRBD1; V gene: TRBV24-1; J gene: TRBJ2-1; clone size: NA; CDR3 protein: CATSDRRTGSSYNEQFF; CDR3 DNA: TGTGCCACCAGTGATCGACGGACAGGGAGCTCCTACAATGAGCAGTTCTTC
D gene: NA; V gene: TRBV6-5; J gene: TRBJ2-5; clone size: NA; CDR3 protein: CASSQLGSQETQYF; CDR3 DNA: TGTGCCAGCAGCCAACTAGGAAGCCAAGAGACCCAGTACTTC
D gene: NA; V gene: TRBV10-1; J gene: TRBJ1-3; clone size: NA; CDR3 protein: CASSESVDRNSGNTIYF; CDR3 DNA: TGCGCCAGCAGTGAGTCGGTTGACAGGAACTCTGGAAACACCATATATTTT
D gene: NA; V gene: TRBV11-3; J gene: TRBJ2-1; clone size: NA; CDR3 protein: CASSLGRDFNEQFF; CDR3 DNA: TGTGCCAGCAGCCTGGGGCGGGACTTCAATGAGCAGTTCTTC
D gene: TRBD1; V gene: TRBV5-1; J gene: TRBJ1-5; clone size: few; CDR3 protein: CASSLEAGGNQPQHF; CDR3 DNA: TGCGCCAGCAGCTTGGAGGCAGGGGGGAATCAGCCCCAGCATTTT
D gene: NA; V gene: TRBV6-1; J gene: TRBJ1-3; clone size: NA; CDR3 protein: CASSEALAILSRDTIYF; CDR3 DNA: TGTGCCAGCAGTGAAGCGCTTGCGATCCTCTCTCGGGACACCATATATTTT
D gene: TRBD1; V gene: TRBV4-3; J gene: TRBJ2-7; clone size: NA; CDR3 protein: CASSQGQGGPYEQYF; CDR3 DNA: TGCGCCAGCAGCCAAGGACAGGGGGGACCCTACGAGCAGTACTTC
D gene: TRBD1; V gene: TRBV6-2/TRBV6-3; J gene: TRBJ2-7; clone size: NA; CDR3 protein: CASSTTGAEQYF; CDR3 DNA: TGTGCCAGCAGTACCACAGGGGCCGAGCAGTACTTC
D gene: NA; V gene: TRBV19; J gene: TRBJ2-6; clone size: NA; CDR3 protein: CASSINTVRGHGSGANVLTF; CDR3 DNA: TGTGCCAGTAGTATAAATACTGTACGGGGTCATGGCTCTGGGGCCAACGTCCTGACTTTC
D gene: NA; V gene: TRBV2; J gene: TRBJ1-2; clone size: NA; CDR3 protein: CASSELRQGNGYTF; CDR3 DNA: TGTGCCAGCAGTGAACTAAGGCAGGGGAACGGCTACACCTTC
D gene: NA; V gene: TRBV7-6; J gene: TRBJ2-1; clone size: NA; CDR3 protein: CASSSGFYNEQFF; CDR3 DNA: TGTGCCAGCAGCTCCGGGTTCTACAATGAGCAGTTCTTC
D gene: NA; V gene: TRBV15; J gene: TRBJ1-1; clone size: NA; CDR3 protein: CATSRQTGNTEAFF; CDR3 DNA: TGTGCCACCAGCAGACAGACTGGAAACACTGAAGCTTTCTTT
D gene: NA; V gene: TRBV4-1; J gene: TRBJ1-4; clone size: NA; CDR3 protein: CASSQANPEKLFF; CDR3 DNA: TGCGCCAGCAGCCAAGCTAATCCTGAAAAACTGTTTTTT
D gene: NA; V gene: TRBV7-3; J gene: TRBJ2-5; clone size: NA; CDR3 protein: CASSLTTGPGETQYF; CDR3 DNA: TGTGCCAGCAGCTTAACTACAGGCCCCGGGGAGACCCAGTACTTC
D gene: TRBD1; V gene: TRBV5-1; J gene: TRBJ1-1; clone size: NA; CDR3 protein: CASSETGTANTEAFF; CDR3 DNA: TGCGCCAGCAGCGAGACCGGGACAGCGAACACTGAAGCTTTCTTT
D gene: TRBD1; V gene: TRBV4-2; J gene: TRBJ1-1; clone size: NA; CDR3 protein: CASSQGDRVNTEAFF; CDR3 DNA: TGTGCCAGCAGCCAAGGGGACAGGGTGAACACTGAAGCTTTCTTT
D gene: TRBD2; V gene: TRBV7-2; J gene: TRBJ2-3; clone size: NA; CDR3 protein: CASSLDVGGRVDTQYF; CDR3 DNA: TGTGCCAGCAGCTTAGACGTCGGGGGGAGAGTAGATACGCAGTATTTT
D gene: TRBD1; V gene: TRBV30; J gene: TRBJ1-2; clone size: NA; CDR3 protein: CAWSVEQGRRSYTF; CDR3 DNA: TGTGCCTGGAGTGTTGAACAGGGGAGGCGAAGCTACACCTTC
D gene: NA; V gene: TRBV9; J gene: TRBJ2-5; clone size: NA; CDR3 protein: CASSVRDIGGQETQYF; CDR3 DNA: TGTGCCAGCAGCGTCCGGGACATCGGGGGGCAAGAGACCCAGTACTTC
D gene: NA; V gene: TRBV6-5; J gene: TRBJ2-7; clone size: NA; CDR3 protein: CASSTYAFYEQYF; CDR3 DNA: TGTGCCAGCAGTACCTATGCGTTCTACGAGCAGTACTTC